The T cell receptor beta chain under discussion was sequenced for a study of early T cells in non-severe SARS-CoV-2 infection. Overall study context: Investigators sequenced bulk RNA drawn from unsorted whole blood, and chains remained unpaired. Study outcomes and limitations: Matching results from VDJdb favored anti-spike CD8 responses, leaving private and CD4 specificities undetected.

The germline V gene encodes CDR1 SQVTM and CDR2 ANQGSEA. V was trimmed by 8 bases and J by 2 bases, leaving 13 bases between them. CDR3 size: 12 residues. Separate cDNA molecules each had unique molecular identifiers attached to them. Each CDR3 protein is one row after TCRdb ran MiXCR on the 5' RACE reads. The table lists tens of thousands of distinct CDR3 sequences, roughly an eighth of them singletons, with roughly a sixth in the top ten. A word on this clonotype: As yet, its antigen is unknown.

This chain joins TRBV29-1 and TRBJ2-7; D is perhaps TRBD2 (6 bases). The source is an adult who was a healthcare worker with PCR-confirmed SARS-CoV-2 infection or an uninfected control (not recorded which). The donor label of this sample is uncertain. The sequenced sample was whole blood, obtained at baseline. CDR3: CSPGRLAYEQYF. Here the CDR3 DNA reads TGCAGCCCAGGTAGACTAGCCTACGAGCAGTACTTC.